This TCR beta chain was profiled in a study of blood T cells in healthy people across ages (dated by TCRdb to the mid-2010s). Background for the entire study: Template switching captured roughly one uniquely barcoded TCR beta cDNA molecule per two T cells in model experiments. To track age-related changes in TCR beta repertoire diversity, the study relied on deep sequencing normalized with unique cDNA molecular identifiers. Donors were grouped into four age groups: young (average 16 years), middle-aged (39), aged (about 59) and long-lived (just over 80). To avoid experimental bias, donors of different ages were spread randomly across the sequencing lanes. For two donors (one aged 18 to 29 and one aged 80 or older), the study analyzed two additional independent replicas of 1 million unique cDNA reads from the same blood draw. Here is what the overall study found, with its caveats: As age increased, observed TCR beta diversity per million T cells dropped in a roughly linear way, and a significant reduction was already evident by age 40. Donor CMV infection status was unknown, potentially confounding age-related changes in expanded clonotypes. The long-lived group showed more naive CD4+ T cells, fewer expanded clones and increased TCR diversity than the aged group, suggesting age selection. Total diversity estimates from one million sequenced T cells were considered lower bounds and underestimates. Bulk unsorted PBMC profiling prevented conclusive comparison of naive and antigen-experienced compartments. There was a strong correlation between observed TCR beta diversity and the percentage of naive T cells measured by flow cytometry.

To prepare the library, 5' RACE was applied. Sequencing was carried out with an Illumina HiSeq 2500. The second PCR ran for about 6 to 12 cycles and used a J-beta primer mix along with a sample-barcoded 5' primer. A unique molecular identifier was introduced onto each TCR beta cDNA molecule by a template-switch 5' adaptor carrying 12 random nucleotides. At least 2.5 million CDR3-containing paired-end reads were obtained from each sample. First-strand cDNA was synthesized from all RNA with the Mint cDNA synthesis kit, primed by a TRBC-specific oligonucleotide. Following uracil-DNA glycosylase treatment, a first 18-cycle PCR with universal primers M1SS and BC2_uni_R was performed on all cDNA. The source study handled its data this way. For normalization, 1 million high-quality reads, each with a distinct molecular identifier, were randomly selected from each sample. Instead of being binned into consensus sequences, reads with shared molecular identifiers were discarded. MiTCR, set to a Q25 quality threshold and the strictest error-elimination algorithm, was used for CDR3 identification, clonotype clustering and error correction. A nonparametric unseen species model with Euler transformation was used to estimate a lower bound on total TCR beta diversity. Using fastp at Q25 and MiXCR, TCRdb reprocessed the public reads and kept productive beta chains. When rows share a CDR3 protein, they turn into one entry using the most common DNA and genes. These V and J calls derive from TCRdb rather than the authors' analysis. This sample gives hundreds of thousands of distinct CDR3 sequences in total; under 55% of them show up just once. The ten largest clonotypes hold roughly 19% of the sample.

Via the germline V gene, CDR1 is SGHTA and CDR2 FQGNSA. The CDR3 contains 15 residues, cysteine and phenylalanine counted. Only the CDR3 DNA is retained, 45 bases long and in frame from the first base. Germline trimming: 4 bases from V, 4 bases from J; junction bases outside gene matches: 9. A few counts support this clonotype. No antigen is known for it. Base qualities were left out, and no much larger clone turns up one base away. Systemically healthy Caucasian individuals from Russia, 39 in total and aged about 6 to 95 years, were included as donors. Ten milliliters of peripheral blood were drawn from each donor into EDTA-treated Vacutainer tubes. Ficoll-Paque density-gradient centrifugation was used to isolate PBMCs, with at least 6.5 million per sample. Total RNA, at least 5 micrograms per sample, was extracted from PBMCs with Trizol reagent. For every donor, an aliquot of PBMCs went through flow cytometry to measure the percentages of naive CD45RAhigh/CD27high T cells.

This chain joins TRBV7-2 to TRBJ2-7, with TRBD1 matching 8 junction bases. The sequence came from a man aged 60 to 75 in good health. The sequenced sample was blood. Here the CDR3 is given as CASSSQAGGGYEQYF. The bases read TGTGCCAGCAGCTCACAAGCAGGGGGCGGATACGAGCAGTACTTC. The CDR3, completed at both ends by the reference TRBV7-2 and TRBJ2-7 genes, gives the full variable domain GAGVSQSPSNKVTEKGKDVELRCDPISGHTALYWYRQSLGQGLEFLIYFQGNSAPDKSGLPSDRFSAERTGGSVSTLTIQRTQQEDSAVYLCASSSQAGGGYEQYFGPGTRLTVT.